These T cell receptor beta chains were read from a single sample in a study of T cell responses to AZD1222 COVID-19 vaccine. Only in-frame clones appear in the TCRdb table, and some are missing; sequencing was by immunoSEQ multiplex PCR. The table has approximately 110,000 clones, around 93% seen once. This material consisted of peripheral blood, taken 28 days after the second AZD1222 dose. All receptors come from an adult who received the AZD1222 COVID-19 vaccine. CDR3s include the opening cysteine and the closing phenylalanine or tryptophan. D genes are given only for firm matches. Clone size is given for some rows only: seen once, a few or many times, or a class if the clone is expanded.

j_call clone_size d_call v_call cdr3_aa cdr3_nt
TRBJ1-1 . . TRBV7-2 CASSLMESTEAFF TGTGCCAGCAGCTTAATGGAGTCTACTGAAGCTTTCTTT
TRBJ1-3 . . TRBV5-6 CASSPSGGFGNTIYF TGTGCCAGCAGCCCCTCCGGGGGCTTTGGAAACACCATATATTTT
TRBJ2-3 . . TRBV19 CASSHRGRLPDTQYF TGTGCCAGTAGCCACCGGGGGCGGCTTCCAGATACGCAGTATTTT
TRBJ1-2 . . TRBV5-1 CASSLGTAGRSYGYTF TGCGCCAGCAGCTTGGGAACCGCAGGACGGTCCTATGGCTACACCTTC
TRBJ2-1 . . TRBV7-9 CASSLGAGGQDEQFF TGTGCCAGCAGCTTAGGGGCAGGGGGGCAGGATGAGCAGTTCTTC
TRBJ2-7 . . TRBV24-1 CATSGVGTYEQYF TGTGCCACCAGTGGGGTGGGTACCTACGAGCAGTACTTC
TRBJ1-5 . . TRBV2 CASSDTTRWAHF TGTGCCAGCAGTGACACGACACGATGGGCGCATTTT
TRBJ1-1 . . TRBV28 CASSSGTKAFF TGTGCCAGCAGTTCCGGAACAAAAGCTTTCTTT
TRBJ2-1 . TRBD2 TRBV6-1 CASSEGAGGRHRDEQFF TGTGCCAGCAGTGAAGGGGCGGGAGGTAGGCATAGGGATGAGCAGTTCTTC
TRBJ1-1 . . TRBV10-3 CAINLMNTEAFF TGTGCCATCAACCTGATGAACACTGAAGCTTTCTTT
TRBJ2-7 . TRBD1 TRBV4-2 CASSQGDSYEQYF TGTGCCAGCAGCCAAGGGGACAGTTACGAGCAGTACTTC
TRBJ2-7 . . TRBV11-2 CASEGRGQRIYEQYF TGTGCCAGCGAAGGGAGGGGACAGCGGATTTACGAGCAGTACTTC
TRBJ1-2 . TRBD1 TRBV6-5 CASRTGGEFGYTF TGTGCCAGCAGGACAGGGGGCGAATTTGGCTACACCTTC
TRBJ1-5 . . TRBV19 CASSLRAGGNQPQHF TGTGCCAGTAGTTTAAGGGCCGGGGGGAATCAGCCCCAGCATTTT
TRBJ1-6 . . TRBV18 CAGRDAVNSPLHF TGTGCCGGCCGGGACGCAGTTAATTCACCCCTCCACTTT
TRBJ2-7 . TRBD1 TRBV4-2 CASSRPTDRENYEQYF TGTGCCAGCAGCCGGCCGACGGACAGGGAAAACTACGAGCAGTACTTC
TRBJ2-1 . TRBD2 TRBV3-1/TRBV3-2 CASSQESASGRSSYNEQFF TGTGCCAGCAGCCAAGAATCGGCTAGCGGGAGGAGCTCCTACAATGAGCAGTTCTTC
TRBJ2-1 . TRBD2 TRBV7-8 CASSLAIVKRGYNEQFF TGTGCCAGCAGCTTAGCTATTGTGAAGCGGGGATACAATGAGCAGTTCTTC
TRBJ2-3 . TRBD1 TRBV9 CASSAPRRTGITDTQYF TGTGCCAGCAGCGCCCCTCGTAGGACAGGGATCACAGATACGCAGTATTTT
TRBJ1-5 . . TRBV7-9 CASSPGWGGGNQPQHF TGTGCCAGCAGCCCAGGATGGGGGGGCGGCAATCAGCCCCAGCATTTT
TRBJ2-5 . TRBD2 TRBV5-5 CASTDGGARETQYF TGTGCCAGCACCGACGGGGGGGCTCGGGAGACCCAGTACTTC
TRBJ2-1 . TRBD2 TRBV28 CASSPLGGSSYNEQFF TGTGCCAGCAGTCCCTTGGGCGGGAGCTCCTACAATGAGCAGTTCTTC
TRBJ2-3 . TRBD2 TRBV9 CASSVVAGAPDTQYF TGTGCCAGCAGCGTAGTAGCGGGGGCTCCAGATACGCAGTATTTT
TRBJ1-1 once . TRBV2 CASRVTVNTEAFF TGTGCCAGCAGAGTGACGGTGAACACTGAGGCTTTCTTT
TRBJ2-7 once . TRBV7-8 CASSSERGPYEQYF TGTGCCAGCAGTTCTGAACGGGGCCCCTACGAGCAGTACTTC
TRBJ1-1 . . TRBV11-2 CASSSSGSWNTEAFF TGTGCCAGCAGCTCATCCGGCAGTTGGAACACTGAAGCTTTCTTT
TRBJ2-1 . . TRBV6-1 CASSDMRSGPAYNEQFF TGTGCCAGCAGTGACATGCGATCGGGCCCAGCCTACAATGAGCAGTTCTTC
TRBJ2-7 . . TRBV12-3/TRBV12-4 CASRATGPPEQYF TGTGCCAGCAGGGCGACGGGACCACCCGAGCAGTACTTC
TRBJ1-2 . . TRBV6-5 CASSYGFGAGDGYTF TGTGCCAGCAGTTATGGATTTGGGGCAGGTGATGGCTACACCTTC
TRBJ1-5 . . TRBV15 CATSRGGAMGNQPQHF TGTGCCACCAGCAGGGGGGGGGCTATGGGCAATCAGCCCCAGCATTTT
TRBJ1-2 . . TRBV20-1 CSASSGNYGYTF TGCAGTGCTAGTTCTGGGAACTATGGCTACACCTTC
TRBJ2-3 . TRBD1 TRBV19 CASRKAGTGGTTDTQYF TGTGCCAGTAGGAAGGCCGGGACAGGGGGTACCACAGATACGCAGTATTTT
TRBJ2-5 . . TRBV7-2 CASSPGWDQETQYF TGTGCCAGCAGCCCAGGTTGGGATCAAGAGACCCAGTACTTC
TRBJ1-1 . . TRBV18 CASSRDKTEAFF TGTGCCAGCTCACGGGACAAGACTGAAGCTTTCTTT
TRBJ2-7 once TRBD2 TRBV29-1 CSVGTSGNYEQYF TGCAGCGTAGGGACTAGCGGGAATTACGAGCAGTACTTC
TRBJ1-5 . . TRBV3-1/TRBV3-2 CASSQEIVSGSNQPQHF TGTGCCAGCAGCCAAGAAATTGTATCAGGGTCGAATCAGCCCCAGCATTTT
TRBJ1-1 . TRBD1 TRBV5-4 CASSVGQGHLNTEAFF TGTGCCAGCAGCGTGGGACAGGGGCACCTTAACACTGAAGCTTTCTTT
TRBJ1-1 . . TRBV19 CASSRGTADEAFF TGTGCCAGTAGTAGAGGGACGGCAGATGAAGCTTTCTTT
TRBJ2-1 . . TRBV5-5 CASSLGGGGEQFF TGTGCCAGCAGCTTGGGAGGGGGTGGTGAGCAGTTCTTC
TRBJ1-1 . . TRBV7-2 CASSLDGMNTEAFF TGTGCCAGCAGCTTAGATGGCATGAACACTGAAGCTTTCTTT
TRBJ2-7 . TRBD2 TRBV5-1 CASSSNPSGGLSYEQYF TGCGCCAGCAGTTCGAACCCTAGCGGGGGGCTCTCCTACGAGCAGTACTTC
TRBJ2-2 . TRBD1 TRBV18 CASSRETGGSYTGELFF TGTGCCAGCTCACGGGAGACAGGGGGCTCATACACCGGGGAGCTGTTTTTT
TRBJ1-3 . TRBD1 TRBV6-5 CASSTGGTGNTIYF TGTGCCAGTTCGACAGGGGGCACTGGAAACACCATATATTTT
TRBJ1-2 . . TRBV7-9 CASGGGSDYGYTF TGTGCCAGCGGCGGGGGGAGTGATTATGGCTACACCTTC
TRBJ1-3 . . TRBV7-2 CASSSGTQARYTIYF TGTGCCAGCAGCTCCGGGACTCAGGCCCGGTACACCATATATTTT
TRBJ1-2 . . TRBV12-3/TRBV12-4 CAAAGGYGYTF TGTGCCGCGGCGGGTGGCTATGGCTACACCTTC
TRBJ1-1 . . TRBV5-1 CASSLVGPTVNTEAFF TGCGCCAGCAGCTTAGTTGGGCCAACAGTGAACACTGAAGCTTTCTTT
TRBJ2-7 . . TRBV5-1 CASSLTTSSYEQYF TGCGCCAGCAGCTTGACGACTAGTAGCTACGAGCAGTACTTC
TRBJ2-2 . TRBD2 TRBV27 CASRPSGGQHTGELFF TGTGCCAGCAGACCTAGCGGGGGGCAGCACACCGGGGAGCTGTTTTTT
TRBJ1-2 . TRBD1 TRBV19 CASSTQGNYGYTF TGTGCCAGTTCGACACAGGGGAACTATGGCTACACCTTC
TRBJ2-7 . TRBD2 TRBV19 CASSMGTSGFDEQYF TGTGCCAGTAGTATGGGGACTAGCGGGTTCGACGAGCAGTACTTC